One sample yielded the 2 T cell receptor beta chains listed below, sequenced in a study of blood T cell repertoires in COVID-19. Only in-frame clones appear in the TCRdb table, and some are missing; sequencing was by immunoSEQ multiplex PCR. Counted here are some 320,000 clones, 90% occurring once; the ten biggest clones make up 2% to 3%. The material sequenced was PBMCs or T cells enriched from blood (not recorded which). Every receptor here comes from a man aged 60 to 75 who had recovered from COVID-19.

V usage is TRBV5-6 and J usage is TRBJ2-4; D ambiguous. The germline V gene encodes CDR1 SGHDT and CDR2 YYEEEE. Trimming removed 3 bases at V and 0 bases at J, with 7 bases between. This CDR3 region has 14 residues. CDR3 amino acids: CASSYRVAKNIQYF. The CDR3 nucleotides read TGTGCCAGCAGCTATCGGGTAGCCAAAAACATTCAGTACTTC.

V and J are TRBV27 and TRBJ2-3, with TRBD1 identical over 7 bases. The V gene end was trimmed by 7 bases and the J gene end by 6 bases; junction bases not matched to a gene: 19. The CDR3 length is 17 residues. CDR1 is MNHEY and CDR2 is SMNVEV in the germline V gene (reference sequence). DNA of the CDR3: TGTGCCAGCAAAATTACAGGGGCCGGGTCGGGGAGCGATACGCAGTATTTT. Residues: CASKITGAGSGSDTQYF.